These 3 T cell receptor beta chains originate from one sample sequenced in a study of beta chain features in type 1 diabetes. Expressed TCRB transcripts were sequenced because the entire RNA isolate underwent reverse transcription. Method: immunoSEQ multiplex PCR; TCRdb's copy keeps in-frame clones and lacks some. The profile shows about 650,000 clones, around 12% of them singletons. Their antigens are not known. Study outcomes and limitations: For Type 1 diabetes patients, all four CD4+ subsets carried TCRB CDR3s that were moderately but significantly shorter.

Sequencing was carried out using naive CD4+ T cells from blood. These receptor sequences come from a man aged 30-40 years with type 1 diabetes.

This clone was seen a few times. This chain links TRBV5-6 with TRBJ2-7, with 8 bases matching TRBD1. Germline V gene lookup returns CDR1 SGHDT and CDR2 YYEEEE. The CDR3 spans 15 residues. V shed 4 bases and J 2 bases; nucleotides not matched to a gene: 8. DNA for the CDR3: TGTGCCAGCAGCATCCCCGGGACAGGTCCCTACGAGCAGTACTTC. It specifies CASSIPGTGPYEQYF.

This rearrangement joins TRBV7-9 to TRBJ1-6, with D perhaps TRBD1 (6 bases). The CDR3 runs to 16 residues. The V end was cut by 2 bases, the J end by 6 bases, with 14 bases between. CDR1 SEHNR and CDR2 FQNEAQ come from the germline V gene (reference sequence). The CDR3 sequence: CASSLFGGRSNSPLHF. The CDR3 DNA reads TGTGCCAGCAGCTTATTCGGGGGGCGATCTAATTCACCCCTCCACTTT.

Only a few counts were recorded for this clone. This sequence joins TRBV9 and TRBJ2-5; no clear D. CDR3 length: 16 residues. The V end was cut by 0 bases, the J end by 1 base, with 13 bases between. CDR1 and CDR2 from the germline V gene are SGDLS and YYNGEE. The CDR3 DNA follows: TGTGCCAGCAGCGTAGCTCTGACACCTAGCCAAGAGACCCAGTACTTC. As protein: CASSVALTPSQETQYF.